The 2 T cell receptor beta chains in this list originate from one sample, sequenced in a study of blood T cell repertoires in COVID-19 (dated by TCRdb to about 2020). Receptor libraries were prepared by the immunoSEQ multiplex PCR assay. Held by TCRdb, this immuneACCESS table contains in-frame sequences only and omits some clones. Under half of the omission traces to an unresolved V gene where checked; the cause of the rest is unknown. The sample includes around 250,000 clones, with 86% observed a single time. In total, the top ten clones hold less than 4% of the sample. Sequencing was performed on peripheral blood. The receptors were gathered from a man aged 18 to 30 with active or convalescent COVID-19.

The CDR3 DNA reads as TGTGCCAGCAGCCGTATTACCCCCTCAGGGACTCCCTACGAGCAGTACTTC. Encoded protein: CASSRITPSGTPYEQYF. V gene TRBV7-8 combines with J gene TRBJ2-7, with D perhaps TRBD2 (6 bases). Germline CDR1 is SGHVS and CDR2 is FQNEAQ. The V gene lost 5 bases and the J gene lost 2 bases, with 22 bases spanning the gap. This CDR3 comprises 17 residues. Complete variable domain (other parts from reference TRBV7-8 and TRBJ2-7): GAGVSQSPRYKVAKRGQDVALRCDPISGHVSLFWYQQALGQGPEFLTYFQNEAQLDKSGLPSDRFFAERPEGSVSTLKIQRTQQEDSAVYLCASSRITPSGTPYEQYFGPGTRLTVT.

This chain connects TRBV28 to TRBJ1-4; D is possibly TRBD1 (5 bases). The CDR3 runs to 14 residues. V was trimmed by 3 bases and J by 8 bases, leaving 13 bases between them. CDR1 and CDR2 from the germline V gene are MDHEN and SYDVKM. The CDR3 protein is CASSFGAGSEKLFF. In DNA form, the CDR3 reads TGTGCCAGCAGTTTTGGGGCAGGGTCGGAAAAACTGTTTTTT.